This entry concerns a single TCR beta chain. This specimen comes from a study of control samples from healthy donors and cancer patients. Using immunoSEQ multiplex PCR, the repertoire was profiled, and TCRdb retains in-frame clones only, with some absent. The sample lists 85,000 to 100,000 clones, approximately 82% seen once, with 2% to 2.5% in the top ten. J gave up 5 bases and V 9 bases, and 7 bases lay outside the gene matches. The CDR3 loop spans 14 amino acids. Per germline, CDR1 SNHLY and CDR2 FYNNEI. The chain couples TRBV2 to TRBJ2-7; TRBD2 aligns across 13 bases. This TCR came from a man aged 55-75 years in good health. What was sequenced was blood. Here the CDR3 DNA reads TGTGCCAGTCAGGGACTAGCGGGGCTTGACGAGCAGTACTTC. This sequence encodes CASQGLAGLDEQYF.